What follows are 28 T cell receptor beta chains derived from one specimen sequenced in a study of blood T cell repertoires in COVID-19. The protocol was immunoSEQ multiplex PCR, while the TCRdb copy is restricted to in-frame clones and leaves out a portion. The sample carries under 70,000 clones, around 80% recorded once. Sequenced: peripheral blood. Every receptor here comes from a human donor in a cohort sampled during active COVID-19.

The chain uses TRBV18 and TRBJ2-7; possible D gene TRBD1, 6 bases. This CDR3 spans 13 amino acids. With 2 bases removed from V and 6 bases from J, the gap between germline ends came to 11 bases. Germline lookup yields CDR1 KGHSH and CDR2 LQKENI. CDR3 DNA: TGTGCCAGCTCACCAAACAGGGAGAGCGAGCAGTACTTC. Amino acids: CASSPNRESEQYF.

This rearrangement joins TRBV18 to TRBJ2-6; D call uncertain. CDR3 size: 13 residues. Trimming took 3 bases from V and 5 from J, leaving 5 bases between them. The germline V gene encodes CDR1 KGHSH and CDR2 LQKENI. Here the CDR3 DNA reads TGTGCCAGCTCACCCGACAGGGCCAACGTCCTGACTTTC. Translating gives CASSPDRANVLTF.

The chain has TRBV28 and TRBJ1-6, with TRBD1 matching over 10 bases. V lost 8 bases and J lost 7; bases outside the gene matches: 5. This CDR3 contains 14 residues. Looked up from germline, CDR1 is MDHEN and CDR2 is SYDVKM. Here the CDR3 reads CASQGDRGNSPLHF. CDR3 bases: TGTGCCAGCCAGGGGGACAGGGGAAATTCACCCCTCCACTTT.

V usage is TRBV6-1 and J usage is TRBJ2-3; 8 bases match TRBD2. Looked up from germline, CDR1 is MNHNS and CDR2 is SASEGT. The ends lost 1 base at V and 1 base at J; junction bases unmatched: 7. The CDR3 loop spans 17 amino acids. CDR3 bases: TGTGCCAGCAGTGAAGAGGTCACAGCGGGAGGCACAGATACGCAGTATTTT. Amino acid sequence: CASSEEVTAGGTDTQYF.

The chain combines TRBV28 with TRBJ2-7; 8 positions agree with TRBD2. The CDR3 runs to 16 residues. Trimming at V came to 2 bases and at J to 0 bases, leaving 6 bases not matched to a gene. Germline V gene data show CDR1 as MDHEN and CDR2 as SYDVKM. The CDR3 nucleotides read TGTGCCAGCAGTTTAGAAGGAAGCGGGAGCTCCTACGAGCAGTACTTC. This gives the protein CASSLEGSGSSYEQYF.

A single count supports this clone. The chain joins TRBV20-1 to TRBJ2-7, with unresolved D. The ends were cut back, 6 bases at V and 5 bases at J, with 11 bases in the middle. The CDR3 runs 11 residues. Germline-derived CDR1 and CDR2 are DFQATT and SNEGSKA (reference sequence). This CDR3 reads CSAPLVDEQYF. The CDR3 coding sequence is TGCAGTGCCCCCTTAGTTGACGAGCAGTACTTC.

This clone appeared a few times. V is TRBV4-1 and J is TRBJ2-7; D may be TRBD2 (9 bases). The CDR3 runs 20 residues. Trimming cost V 0 bases and J 7 bases, with 31 bases left between them. In germline, CDR1 is MGHRA, CDR2 YSYEKL. CDR3 loop: CASSQDGGQVTPGLASEQYF. The CDR3 DNA is TGCGCCAGCAGCCAAGACGGGGGACAGGTGACCCCGGGACTAGCCTCTGAGCAGTACTTC.

The chain recombines TRBV5-4 with TRBJ1-2; 8 nucleotides match TRBD1. The germline V gene encodes CDR1 SGHNT and CDR2 YYREEE (reference sequence). The V segment lost 4 bases and the J segment 8 bases; nucleotides outside the gene matches: 10. The CDR3 covers 14 residues. The CDR3 region has the DNA TGTGCCAGCAGCACGCGGACAGGGTCAGAAGGCTACACCTTC. Translating gives CASSTRTGSEGYTF.

This clone came up once. This chain joins TRBV28 and TRBJ1-2, with TRBD1 matching 8 bases. The germline V gene encodes CDR1 MDHEN and CDR2 SYDVKM. Trimming took 4 bases from V and 6 from J; bases not matched to a gene: 7. The CDR3 spans 14 residues. The CDR3 DNA reads TGTGCCAGCAGTTCAGCCAGGGGGCGGGATGGCTACACCTTC. Its protein is CASSSARGRDGYTF.

This rearrangement joins TRBV25-1 to TRBJ1-1, with a tentative D call TRBD1 (6 bases). Trimming cost V 4 bases and J 1 base, with 10 bases left between them. Germline V gene sequence: CDR1 MGHDK, CDR2 SYGVNS. CDR3 length: 14 amino acids. CDR3 residues: CASSARGGNTEAFF. The CDR3 coding sequence is TGTGCCAGCAGTGCCCGAGGGGGGAACACTGAAGCTTTCTTT.

The CDR3 reads CASSEDYFAKNIQYF. The CDR3 bases are TGCGCCAGCAGTGAAGATTACTTCGCCAAAAACATTCAGTACTTC. J is TRBJ2-4 and V is TRBV10-1; D not resolved. Germline CDR1 WNHNN, CDR2 SYGVQD (reference sequence). Between the trimmed V and J ends, which lost 3 bases and 1 base, there was a span of 10 bases. The CDR3 covers 15 residues.

The gene calls are TRBV5-1 and TRBJ1-5, with TRBD1 identical over 10 bases. The germline V gene encodes CDR1 SGHRS and CDR2 YFSETQ. The CDR3 runs 14 residues. The V gene end was trimmed by 4 bases and the J gene end by 7 bases; junction bases not matched to a gene: 5. The CDR3 loop is CASSRGTGEQPQHF. In DNA form, the CDR3 reads TGCGCCAGCAGCCGAGGGACAGGGGAACAGCCCCAGCATTTT.

The count of this clone is one. The chain is built from TRBV30 and TRBJ2-4; the D gene is possibly TRBD1 (5 bases). The V end was cut by 0 bases, the J end by 6 bases, with 6 bases between. This CDR3 is built from 12 residues. Looked up from germline, CDR1 is GTSNPN and CDR2 is SVGIG (reference sequence). Here the CDR3 DNA reads TGTGCCTGGAGTGTCCAGGGAAACATTCAGTACTTC. It specifies CAWSVQGNIQYF.

The rearrangement uses TRBV6-2 or TRBV6-3 and TRBJ2-3; TRBD2 is a possible D gene (5 bases). Germline CDR1 MNHEY, CDR2 SVGEGT. V shed 5 bases and J shed 0 bases, with 12 bases lying between them. The CDR3 totals 15 residues. CDR3 sequence: CASSPDYTSTDTQYF. In nucleotides, the CDR3 is TGTGCCAGCAGTCCCGACTATACTAGCACAGATACGCAGTATTTT.

V and J are TRBV24-1 and TRBJ2-7; 7 bases agree with TRBD1. Germline V lookup: CDR1 KGHDR, CDR2 SFDVKD. The CDR3 loop spans 15 amino acids. J gave up 6 bases and V 4 bases, and 11 bases lay outside the gene matches. The CDR3 DNA reads as TGTGCCACCAGTGACCCTAACAGGGGTGCTAGCGAGCAGTACTTC. Translated: CATSDPNRGASEQYF.

The chain uses TRBV30 and TRBJ2-3; 12 bases map to TRBD2. V lost 0 bases, J lost 1 base, and 8 bases stayed unmatched. Per germline, CDR1 GTSNPN and CDR2 SVGIG (reference sequence). The CDR3 length is 18 residues. The chain's CDR3 is CAWSVPSGRALGTDTQYF. CDR3 DNA sequence: TGTGCCTGGAGTGTACCTAGCGGGAGGGCTTTAGGCACAGATACGCAGTATTTT.

V usage is TRBV7-9 and J usage is TRBJ2-3; 8 nucleotides line up with TRBD2. With 9 bases clipped from V and 2 bases from J, the junction kept 13 bases outside the gene matches. The germline gives CDR1 SEHNR, CDR2 FQNEAQ (reference sequence). The CDR3 runs 16 residues. The CDR3 reads CASAGGRGMFTDTQYF. The CDR3 DNA is TGTGCCAGTGCGGGGGGTCGAGGGATGTTCACAGATACGCAGTATTTT.

This chain connects TRBV19 to TRBJ2-4; TRBD1 is a possible D gene (6 bases). This CDR3 is built from 16 residues. Germline V CDR1 and CDR2: LNHDA, SQIVND (reference sequence). V dropped 6 bases and J dropped 0 bases, with 15 bases sitting between them. DNA for the CDR3: TGTGCCAGTAGGTCCCGACAGGCACGAGCCAAAAACATTCAGTACTTC. Its protein product is CASRSRQARAKNIQYF.

The chain is built from TRBV7-2 and TRBJ2-1; 8 nucleotides line up with TRBD1. The CDR3 is made up of 11 amino acids. The germline V gene encodes CDR1 SGHTA and CDR2 FQGNSA. V trimming: 2 bases; J trimming: 15 bases; junction bases outside the gene matches: 3. The CDR3 loop reads CASSLQGAWFF. CDR3 bases: TGTGCCAGCAGCTTACAGGGGGCCTGGTTCTTC.

This clone was counted a single time. The chain joins TRBV24-1 to TRBJ2-1; 11 bases agree with TRBD2. This CDR3 has 16 residues. Germline loops: CDR1 KGHDR, CDR2 SFDVKD. The ends lost 4 bases at V and 1 base at J; junction bases unmatched: 2. CDR3 DNA: TGTGCCACCAGTGAGTTAGCGGGAGGGTCCTACAATGAGCAGTTCTTC. As protein: CATSELAGGSYNEQFF.

The rearrangement uses TRBV4-3 and TRBJ2-4, with D tentatively TRBD2 (5 bases). This CDR3 has 13 residues. Germline V gives CDR1 LGHNA, CDR2 YSLEER. V was shortened by 1 base and J by 5 bases, with 6 bases between the two germline ends. The CDR3 loop is CASSQGTQNIQYF. The CDR3 DNA is TGCGCCAGCAGCCAAGGGACTCAAAACATTCAGTACTTC.

This clone appeared once. The rearrangement links TRBV27 to TRBJ2-7; tentative D call: TRBD2 (5 bases). Germline loops: CDR1 MNHEY, CDR2 SMNVEV (reference sequence). V dropped 2 bases and J dropped 0 bases, with 23 bases sitting between them. The CDR3 is 19 amino acids. Here the CDR3 reads CASSLKGPGGVKSSYEQYF. Written as DNA, the CDR3 is TGTGCCAGCAGTTTAAAGGGCCCCGGAGGCGTCAAAAGCTCCTACGAGCAGTACTTC.

The chain joins TRBV19 to TRBJ2-1; 11 nucleotides line up with TRBD2. V shed 5 bases and J 4 bases; nucleotides not matched to a gene: 4. Germline V gives CDR1 LNHDA, CDR2 SQIVND (reference sequence). The CDR3 sequence is 15 residues long. CDR3 coding DNA: TGTGCCAGTAGTTTAGTAGCGGGAGGGTACAATGAGCAGTTCTTC. Translating gives CASSLVAGGYNEQFF. Full variable domain (rest looked up from reference TRBV19 and TRBJ2-1): DGGITQSPKYLFRKEGQNVTLSCEQNLNHDAMYWYRQDPGQGLRLIYYSQIVNDFQKGDIAEGYSVSREKKESFPLTVTSAQKNPTAFYLCASSLVAGGYNEQFFGPGTRLTVL.

The chain employs TRBV5-1 and TRBJ1-2, with D possibly matching TRBD1 (5 bases). Per the germline V gene, CDR1 is SGHRS and CDR2 is YFSETQ. The CDR3 is made up of 14 amino acids. The V and J ends lost 1 base and 4 bases respectively, with 11 bases between them. Here the CDR3 reads CASSLSGVSYGYTF. DNA for the CDR3: TGCGCCAGCAGCTTGTCGGGGGTCTCCTATGGCTACACCTTC.

This chain joins TRBV4-1 and TRBJ1-5; possibly TRBD1 for D (5 bases). The germline V gene encodes CDR1 MGHRA and CDR2 YSYEKL. The V end was cut by 0 bases, the J end by 1 base, with 16 bases between. This CDR3 is 18 amino acids long. The CDR3 coding sequence is TGCGCCAGCAGCCAAGATAGGTTTCCCAGGGCGAGCAATCAGCCCCAGCATTTT. The encoded protein is CASSQDRFPRASNQPQHF.

V usage is TRBV5-4 and J usage is TRBJ2-5; TRBD2 matches 10 bases. V was pared by 1 base and J by 2 bases, with 2 bases of the junction left unmatched. Germline V gene data show CDR1 as SGHNT and CDR2 as YYREEE (reference sequence). The CDR3 has 15 amino acids. The CDR3 here is CASSLRLAGQETQYF. CDR3 nucleotides: TGTGCCAGCAGCTTGCGACTAGCGGGTCAAGAGACCCAGTACTTC.

V usage is TRBV11-2 and J usage is TRBJ1-2, with D possibly being TRBD1 (5 bases). Germline V gene sequence: CDR1 SGHAT, CDR2 FQNNGV. This CDR3 is 13 amino acids long. Trimming left V 2 bases short and J 4 bases short, with 8 bases between. The CDR3, as DNA: TGTGCCAGCAGCTTAATAGGGGTCTATGGCTACACCTTC. Protein sequence: CASSLIGVYGYTF.

The V gene is TRBV7-2, the J gene TRBJ1-1; D gene unclear. V gave up 4 bases and J gave up 3 bases, with 9 bases separating them. There are 13 residues in the CDR3. The germline V gene encodes CDR1 SGHTA and CDR2 FQGNSA. The CDR3 loop is CASSYGVYTEAFF. The CDR3 DNA reads as TGTGCCAGCAGCTACGGGGTCTACACTGAAGCTTTCTTT.